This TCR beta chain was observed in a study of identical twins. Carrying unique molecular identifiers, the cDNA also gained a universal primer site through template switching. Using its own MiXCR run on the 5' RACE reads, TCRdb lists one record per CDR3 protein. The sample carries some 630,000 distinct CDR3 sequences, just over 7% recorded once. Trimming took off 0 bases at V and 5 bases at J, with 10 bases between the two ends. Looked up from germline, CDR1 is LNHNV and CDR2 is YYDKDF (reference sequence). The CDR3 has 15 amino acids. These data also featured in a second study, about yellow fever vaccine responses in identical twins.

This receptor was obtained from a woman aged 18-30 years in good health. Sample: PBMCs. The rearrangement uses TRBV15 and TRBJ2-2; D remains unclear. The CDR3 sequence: CATSRDFGNTGELFF. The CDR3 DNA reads TGTGCCACCAGCAGAGATTTTGGGAATACCGGGGAGCTGTTTTTT.